Listed below are T cell receptor beta chains from one sample, sequenced in a study of blood T cell repertoires in COVID-19. Libraries were prepared by immunoSEQ multiplex PCR; TCRdb keeps only in-frame clonotypes and omits some of them. The sample carries under 45,000 clones, 85% to 90% recorded once. The source material was peripheral blood. These receptors all come from a middle-aged man with COVID-19, enrolled during active disease. Each CDR3 is given with its conserved first and last residue. The D gene is left open where the match is weak. Some rows mark clone size as missing; the rest say once, few, many or name a class of expanded clone.

J	size	V	D	DNA	CDR3
TRBJ2-7	.	TRBV3-1/TRBV3-2	TRBD2	TGTGCCAGCAGCCAAGGACTAGCGGGCTCCTACGAGCAGTACTTC	CASSQGLAGSYEQYF
TRBJ2-5	.	TRBV19	.	TGTGCCAGTAGTTCAGGACTCCAAGAGACCCAGTACTTC	CASSSGLQETQYF
TRBJ1-5	.	TRBV6-5	TRBD1	TGTGCCAGCAGGGGGGACAGCAGATCGCCCCAGCATTTT	CASRGDSRSPQHF
TRBJ2-2	.	TRBV5-1	TRBD2	TGCGCCAGCAGCTTGGCCGGGACTAGGAACACCGGGGAGCTGTTTTTT	CASSLAGTRNTGELFF
TRBJ2-3	.	TRBV5-4	TRBD2	TGTGCCAGCAGACAGGGACTAGCGGGGGGGGATACGCAGTATTTT	CASRQGLAGGDTQYF
TRBJ2-2	.	TRBV19	TRBD2	TGTGCCAGTAGACTAGCGGGAGGCACCGGGGAGCTGTTTTTT	CASRLAGGTGELFF
TRBJ2-5	.	TRBV10-1	TRBD2	TGCGCCAGCATCCAGGGCAGGACTAGCGGGAGGGGCGAGGAGACCCAGTACTTC	CASIQGRTSGRGEETQYF
TRBJ2-7	.	TRBV2	.	TGTGCCAGCAGTGATTACGGGAGCTCCTACGAGCAGTACTTC	CASSDYGSSYEQYF
TRBJ1-4	once	TRBV4-1	.	TGCGCCAGCAGCCAGGGGGGGACGCGGGGAGAAAAACTGTTTTTT	CASSQGGTRGEKLFF
TRBJ1-2	once	TRBV6-5	.	TGTGCCAGCAGTTACGGGGGCCGTGGCTACACCTTC	CASSYGGRGYTF
TRBJ2-3	.	TRBV5-5	TRBD2	TGTGCCAGCAGCTGGACCCCTGGAGCGGGAGGGAGGACAGATACGCAGTATTTT	CASSWTPGAGGRTDTQYF
TRBJ1-4	.	TRBV9	TRBD1	TGTGCCAGCAGCGGAGACAGGGGATTCGGTGAAAAACTGTTTTTT	CASSGDRGFGEKLFF
TRBJ1-6	.	TRBV7-9	.	TGTGCCAGCAGCCACACAGAATATAATTCACCCCTCCACTTT	CASSHTEYNSPLHF
TRBJ2-7	.	TRBV27	TRBD1	TGTGCCAGCAGTTCCGGGACAGGATTCTACGAGCAGTACTTC	CASSSGTGFYEQYF
TRBJ2-4	.	TRBV25-1	TRBD1	TGTGCCAGCAGTGAGGGGGACAGCGGCCCCCTAAACATTCAGTACTTC	CASSEGDSGPLNIQYF
TRBJ2-7	.	TRBV5-1	.	TGCGCCAGCAGCTTGGCCCACGGTTACGAGCAGTACTTC	CASSLAHGYEQYF
TRBJ1-1	.	TRBV24-1	.	TGTGCCACCAGTGCGCCGGGGGAAGCTGAAGCTTTCTTT	CATSAPGEAEAFF
TRBJ2-5	.	TRBV11-3	.	TGTGCCAGCAGCCCCCCCCGCTTCACAGGGCTGGAGACCCAGTACTTC	CASSPPRFTGLETQYF
TRBJ1-5	.	TRBV7-2	TRBD1	TGTGCCAGCAGCTCGAGGGGACAGGGGGGTCAGCCCCAGCATTTT	CASSSRGQGGQPQHF
TRBJ1-4	.	TRBV11-2	.	TGTGCCAGCAGCTTTGGGGCGTATGAAAAACTGTTTTTT	CASSFGAYEKLFF
TRBJ2-5	.	TRBV2	.	TGTGCCAGCAGTGATTTGGTGAAGAGGACCCAGTACTTC	CASSDLVKRTQYF
TRBJ2-1	.	TRBV2	.	TGTGCCAGCAGTGATACGGCAGGGCAGGTAGATGAGCAGTTCTTC	CASSDTAGQVDEQFF
TRBJ1-2	.	TRBV2	.	TGTGCCAGCAGGTTGGGACTCTCCGGGGGCTATGGCTACACCTTC	CASRLGLSGGYGYTF
TRBJ2-3	.	TRBV9	TRBD1	TGTGCCAGCAGCCCCCAGGGGGGGACAGGGGGGATGACAGATACGCAGTATTTT	CASSPQGGTGGMTDTQYF
TRBJ1-6	.	TRBV18	.	TGTGCCAGCTCACGGACCCAGGAGGATTCACCCCTCCACTTT	CASSRTQEDSPLHF
TRBJ2-5	.	TRBV19	.	TGTGCCAGTACCCCGCGTGGGCAGGAGGGAGAGACCCAGTACTTC	CASTPRGQEGETQYF